Each of the 22 T cell receptor beta chains below was sequenced from the same sample in a study of shared clonotypes between healthy human individuals. The repertoire was sequenced with immunoSEQ multiplex PCR; TCRdb's copy has only in-frame clones and lacks some. The repertoire includes 950,000 to 1,100,000 clones, around 76% of them detected once, and less than 1.5% sits in the top ten. The material sequenced was memory CD4+ T cells sorted from blood. Subset in this sample: CD45RA-negative fraction. All receptors come from a man aged 18 to 29 in good health.

This clone has a handful of counts. The rearrangement uses TRBV28 and TRBJ1-5, with 8 bases lining up with TRBD1. The junction had 6 bases not matched to a gene; V was cut back by 6 bases and J by 5 bases. CDR3 length: 14 amino acids. Germline values: CDR1 MDHEN, CDR2 SYDVKM. As DNA, the CDR3 is TGTGCCAGCAGGGGGACAGGAGGTTATCAGCCCCAGCATTTT. Translated: CASRGTGGYQPQHF. The variable domain in full, completed from reference TRBV28 and TRBJ1-5, reads DVKVTQSSRYLVKRTGEKVFLECVQDMDHENMFWYRQDPGLGLRLIYFSYDVKMKEKGDIPEGYSVSREKKERFSLILESASTNQTSMYLCASRGTGGYQPQHFGDGTRLSIL.

The chain is built from TRBV5-1 and TRBJ1-4, with 9 bases fitting TRBD1. The germline gives CDR1 SGHRS, CDR2 YFSETQ. Trimming removed 4 bases from V and 8 bases from J; junction bases left unmatched: 9. This CDR3 has 15 amino acids. The CDR3 nucleotides are TGCGCCAGCAGCCCGCTACAGGGGGCGCGAGAAAAACTGTTTTTT. It specifies CASSPLQGAREKLFF.

A remark on this clone: The sample has other DNA sequences that encode this CDR3 too. V usage is TRBV5-1 and J usage is TRBJ1-2, with TRBD1 identical over 7 bases. The CDR3 totals 14 residues. Germline V gene lookup returns CDR1 SGHRS and CDR2 YFSETQ. J gave up 3 bases and V 4 bases, and 6 bases lay outside the gene matches. For the CDR3, the DNA is TGCGCCAGCAGCCCGGGGGACAGAGACTATGGCTACACCTTC. It encodes CASSPGDRDYGYTF.

V usage is TRBV5-4 and J usage is TRBJ2-3; tentatively, D is TRBD1 (5 bases). The CDR3 sequence is 16 residues long. Germline V gives CDR1 SGHNT, CDR2 YYREEE (reference sequence). Trimming shortened V by 4 bases and J by 6 bases, and 21 bases separated the two germline ends. The CDR3 sequence: CASSPTQGQPGDTQYF. For the CDR3, the DNA is TGTGCCAGCAGCCCAACCCAGGGCCAGCCCGGGGATACGCAGTATTTT.

The J gene is TRBJ2-7, the V gene TRBV7-2, with TRBD2 matching 7 bases. The CDR3 covers 15 residues. Germline trimming cut 6 bases from V and 6 bases from J; bases unmatched to any gene: 14. CDR1 and CDR2 (germline): SGHTA, FQGNSA. In DNA form, the CDR3 reads TGTGCCAGCAGTAAAGATAGCGGGCAGTCGTCCGAGCAGTACTTC. Translating gives CASSKDSGQSSEQYF.

In regard to this clone: This sample also contains other DNA sequences that code for the same CDR3. The chain is built from TRBV6-5 and TRBJ1-2; no definite D call. V gave up 0 bases and J gave up 2 bases, with 7 bases separating them. The CDR3 is 14 residues long. Per the germline V gene, CDR1 is MNHEY and CDR2 is SVGAGI. This chain's CDR3 is CASSYSTENYGYTF. CDR3 DNA sequence: TGTGCCAGCAGTTACTCGACCGAAAACTATGGCTACACCTTC.

This rearrangement joins TRBV5-1 to TRBJ1-6; no firm D call. The CDR3 extends over 16 amino acids. Germline V gives CDR1 SGHRS, CDR2 YFSETQ. V lost 5 bases and J 0 bases, leaving 12 bases between the germline ends. This CDR3 reads CASSPSSGSYNSPLHF. Written as DNA, the CDR3 is TGCGCCAGCAGTCCCTCCTCAGGCTCCTATAATTCACCCCTCCACTTT. Combining the CDR3 with reference TRBV5-1 and TRBJ1-6 gives the whole variable domain KAGVTQTPRYLIKTRGQQVTLSCSPISGHRSVSWYQQTPGQGLQFLFEYFSETQRNKGNFPGRFSGRQFSNSRSEMNVSTLELGDSALYLCASSPSSGSYNSPLHFGNGTRLTVT.

This chain uses TRBV14 with TRBJ2-7; D is ambiguous. Between the trimmed V and J ends, which lost 1 base and 5 bases, there was a span of 3 bases. There are 11 residues in the CDR3. Germline values: CDR1 SGHDN, CDR2 FVKESK. CDR3 in amino acids: CASSQAHEQYF. In DNA, the CDR3 is TGTGCCAGCAGCCAAGCTCACGAGCAGTACTTC.

This clone has only one observation. The chain has TRBV7-9 and TRBJ2-1; tentative D call: TRBD1 (6 bases). The CDR3 length is 17 residues. Germline CDR1 is SEHNR and CDR2 is FQNEAQ (reference sequence). The V and J ends lost 5 bases and 6 bases respectively, with 23 bases between them. CDR3 sequence (DNA): TGTGCCAGCAGCCTCCCCAGGACCCTCCTAGGGGGCAATGAGCAGTTCTTC. Translated: CASSLPRTLLGGNEQFF. Full variable domain (rest looked up from reference TRBV7-9 and TRBJ2-1): DTGVSQNPRHKITKRGQNVTFRCDPISEHNRLYWYRQTLGQGPEFLTYFQNEAQLEKSRLLSDRFSAERPKGSFSTLEIQRTEQGDSAMYLCASSLPRTLLGGNEQFFGPGTRLTVL.

V gene TRBV5-1 combines with J gene TRBJ2-5, with TRBD1 matching over 12 bases. CDR1 and CDR2 from the germline V gene are SGHRS and YFSETQ. The CDR3 runs to 15 residues. V trimming: 6 bases; J trimming: 4 bases; junction bases outside the gene matches: 7. CDR3 coding DNA: TGCGCCAGCACTTGGGGGGACAGGGGGCGAGAGACCCAGTACTTC. Its translation is CASTWGDRGRETQYF.

The chain is built from TRBV7-2 and TRBJ2-2, with 7 bases aligning to TRBD1. The germline V gene has CDR1 SGHTA and CDR2 FQGNSA. The CDR3 consists of 14 residues. The V segment lost 5 bases and the J segment 1 base; nucleotides outside the gene matches: 1. DNA of the CDR3: TGTGCCAGCAGCCACAGGGGGAACACCGGGGAGCTGTTTTTT. This gives the protein CASSHRGNTGELFF.

The rearrangement links TRBV2 to TRBJ1-2; D not certain. V was trimmed by 2 bases and J by 2 bases, leaving 9 bases between them. The CDR3 is 14 amino acids. Per germline, CDR1 SNHLY and CDR2 FYNNEI. In DNA, the CDR3 is TGTGCCAGCAGTGAAATAAAAGGGAACTATGGCTACACCTTC. This encodes CASSEIKGNYGYTF.

V gene TRBV30 combines with J gene TRBJ1-6; no clear D gene. Between the trimmed V and J ends, which lost 2 bases and 14 bases, there was a span of 16 bases. This CDR3 spans 13 amino acids. Germline V gene lookup returns CDR1 GTSNPN and CDR2 SVGIG (reference sequence). As DNA, the CDR3 is TGTGCCTGGAGTAGTGGTGACCACCTAACCCTCCACTTT. Protein product: CAWSSGDHLTLHF.

CDR3 DNA: TGTGCCATCAGTGGGGTCGGGACAGGTAGCACAGATACGCAGTATTTT. Amino acids: CAISGVGTGSTDTQYF. V and J are TRBV10-3 and TRBJ2-3; 8 bases are a match to TRBD1. The CDR3 consists of 16 residues. In germline, CDR1 is ENHRY, CDR2 SYGVKD. V dropped 4 bases and J dropped 0; count of bases not matched to a gene: 6.

The chain joins TRBV11-2 to TRBJ1-6, with a tentative D call TRBD1 (5 bases). The germline gives CDR1 SGHAT, CDR2 FQNNGV. Trimming removed 6 bases at V and 4 bases at J, with 13 bases between. The CDR3 totals 15 residues. CDR3 sequence: CASSRGGEYNSPLHF. Written as DNA, the CDR3 is TGTGCCAGCAGTCGGGGGGGAGAGTATAATTCACCCCTCCACTTT.

The rearrangement joins TRBV10-2 to TRBJ2-7, with 9 nucleotides matching TRBD1. Germline CDR1 reads WSHSY; CDR2 reads SAAADI. CDR3 length: 14 residues. Germline trimming cut 6 bases from V and 1 base from J; bases unmatched to any gene: 4. CDR3 loop: CASSRDRASYEQYF. The CDR3 DNA sequence: TGCGCCAGCAGCCGGGACAGGGCTTCCTACGAGCAGTACTTC.

This clone was observed a handful of times. The chain is built from TRBV6-5 and TRBJ1-4, with 7 bases aligning to TRBD1. CDR1 is MNHEY and CDR2 is SVGAGI in the germline V gene. V shed 7 bases, J shed 15 bases, and the junction held 14 bases outside the gene matches. The CDR3 runs 13 residues. As DNA, the CDR3 is TGTGCCAGCACGACAGGGTTTCGGGGTTTGATGTTTTTT. Amino acids: CASTTGFRGLMFF.

V and J are TRBV7-9 and TRBJ1-1; 7 bases agree with TRBD1. The CDR3 totals 13 residues. Germline CDR1 reads SEHNR; CDR2 reads FQNEAQ (reference sequence). J was trimmed by 7 bases and V by 5 bases; bases with no gene match: 7. The CDR3 protein is CASSTSDRIEAFF. The CDR3, as DNA: TGTGCCAGCAGCACATCGGACAGGATTGAAGCTTTCTTT.

The V gene is TRBV10-3, the J gene TRBJ2-3; D ambiguous. Trimming cost V 3 bases and J 2 bases, with 12 bases left between them. Germline lookup yields CDR1 ENHRY and CDR2 SYGVKD. This CDR3 comprises 15 residues. This CDR3 is CAISEVSQNTDTQYF. CDR3 bases: TGTGCCATCAGTGAAGTTTCGCAGAACACAGATACGCAGTATTTT.

The chain's CDR3 is CASKRGQNEKLFF. The CDR3 region has the DNA TGTGCCAGTAAGCGGGGACAGAATGAAAAACTGTTTTTT. The chain uses TRBV19 and TRBJ1-4; 7 bases map to TRBD1. Germline V lookup: CDR1 LNHDA, CDR2 SQIVND (reference sequence). The CDR3 runs to 13 residues. The V and J ends lost 7 bases and 5 bases, in that order; junction bases with no gene match: 4.

This chain uses TRBV11-1 with TRBJ2-7, with D uncertain. Germline V gene lookup returns CDR1 SGHAT and CDR2 FQDESV (reference sequence). The CDR3 is made up of 13 amino acids. Deletions cut 1 base from V and 6 bases from J, with 10 bases between. The CDR3, as DNA: TGTGCCAGCAGCTTAGAGTTCCGCAGCGAGCAGTACTTC. This encodes CASSLEFRSEQYF.

The chain links TRBV28 to TRBJ1-6; 7 nucleotides agree with TRBD1. Germline-derived CDR1 and CDR2 are MDHEN and SYDVKM. J was trimmed by 13 bases and V by 6 bases; bases with no gene match: 9. The CDR3 extends over 13 amino acids. DNA for the CDR3: TGTGCCAGCAGCTCCCGACAGGGTGAGCCCCTCCACTTT. The encoded protein is CASSSRQGEPLHF.